The rows below give T cell receptor beta chains drawn from one sample of a study of tissue T cells after allogeneic stem cell transplantation. The protocol was immunoSEQ multiplex PCR, while the TCRdb copy is restricted to in-frame clones and leaves out a portion. In the table there are 4,500 to 7,000 clones, 75% to 85% of which are singletons. The source material was blood, sampled before transplantation. The receptors shown here come from a man aged 40-75 years who later had graft-versus-host disease after an allogeneic stem cell transplant. Each CDR3 is given with its conserved first and last residue. A D gene is named only where the DNA matches it firmly. A clone size is listed for some rows: how often the clone was seen (once, few, many), or a class if it is expanded.

d_gene	abundance	v_gene	j_gene	CDR3aa	CDR3nt
NA	NA	TRBV7-9	TRBJ2-1	CASSQNHEQFF	TGTGCCAGCAGCCAAAACCATGAGCAGTTCTTC
TRBD2	few	TRBV10-3	TRBJ2-7	CAISGDMTSGRAYEQYF	TGTGCCATCAGTGGGGACATGACTAGCGGGAGGGCCTACGAGCAGTACTTC
TRBD2	NA	TRBV9	TRBJ2-1	CASSDVGGRNEQFF	TGTGCCAGCAGCGACGTCGGGGGGAGAAATGAGCAGTTCTTC
NA	once	TRBV27	TRBJ2-1	CARHNNEQFF	TGTGCCAGACACAACAATGAGCAGTTCTTC
NA	few	TRBV19	TRBJ2-1	CASISSHRSLRGEQFF	TGTGCCAGTATATCCTCCCACAGGTCCCTCAGAGGTGAGCAGTTCTTC
NA	NA	TRBV5-4	TRBJ1-1	CASRELWDLNTEAFF	TGTGCCAGCAGGGAGTTGTGGGACTTGAACACTGAAGCTTTCTTT
NA	NA	TRBV19	TRBJ1-6	CASSTPGISPLHF	TGTGCCAGTAGTACTCCAGGGATCTCACCCCTCCACTTT
TRBD1	few	TRBV5-1	TRBJ1-6	CASSSDRGNSPLHF	TGCGCCAGCAGCTCGGACAGGGGCAATTCACCCCTCCACTTT
TRBD1	few	TRBV5-1	TRBJ1-5	CASSLDGQANQPQHF	TGCGCCAGCAGCTTGGACGGACAGGCTAATCAGCCCCAGCATTTT
TRBD2	NA	TRBV5-1	TRBJ2-7	CASSEGTSFLVGHEQYF	TGCGCCAGCAGCGAAGGGACTAGCTTCCTAGTCGGCCACGAGCAGTACTTC
NA	NA	TRBV18	TRBJ1-6	CASSRRMVAEESPLHF	TGTGCCAGCTCACGGAGGATGGTCGCGGAAGAATCACCCCTCCACTTT
NA	few	TRBV25-1	TRBJ1-2	CASSGVDRHYGYTF	TGTGCCAGCAGTGGAGTGGACCGGCACTATGGCTACACCTTC
TRBD2	NA	TRBV7-8	TRBJ2-1	CASSLGTSSHNEQFF	TGTGCCAGCAGCTTAGGGACTAGTTCCCACAATGAGCAGTTCTTC
TRBD1	once	TRBV7-9	TRBJ1-2	CAISGQDLPSNPGYTF	TGTGCCATTTCGGGACAGGACCTCCCTTCTAACCCGGGCTACACCTTC
NA	NA	TRBV28	TRBJ2-5	CASSLYWDGGGDKRETQYF	TGTGCCAGCAGTTTATATTGGGATGGTGGAGGGGATAAGCGAGAGACCCAGTACTTC
NA	NA	TRBV5-1	TRBJ2-5	CASSGVTSQETQYF	TGCGCCAGCAGCGGAGTAACGTCGCAAGAGACCCAGTACTTC
TRBD1	NA	TRBV27	TRBJ2-3	CASSLQGGTDTQYF	TGTGCCAGCAGTCTTCAGGGGGGCACAGATACGCAGTATTTT
NA	NA	TRBV7-2	TRBJ1-5	CASSPLRGSNQPQHF	TGTGCCAGCAGCCCGCTCCGGGGTAGCAATCAGCCCCAGCATTTT
NA	NA	TRBV15	TRBJ1-1	CATWDGVNTEAFF	TGTGCCACTTGGGACGGAGTGAACACTGAAGCTTTCTTT
NA	NA	TRBV7-9	TRBJ2-5	CASTGRALGETQYF	TGTGCCAGCACAGGGAGAGCTTTGGGCGAGACCCAGTACTTC
TRBD1	once	TRBV5-1	TRBJ1-2	CASSSGTAANYGYTF	TGCGCCAGCAGCTCCGGGACAGCAGCTAACTATGGCTACACCTTC
TRBD2	NA	TRBV27	TRBJ2-2	CASSLGLAVGELFF	TGTGCCAGCAGTTTGGGTCTAGCGGTCGGGGAGCTGTTTTTT
TRBD1	NA	TRBV7-8	TRBJ2-2	CASSPRDRVLSGELFF	TGTGCCAGCAGCCCCCGGGACAGGGTGTTATCCGGGGAGCTGTTTTTT
NA	NA	TRBV6-5	TRBJ2-1	CASTFEGGGLNEQFF	TGTGCCAGCACCTTCGAAGGGGGAGGGCTGAATGAGCAGTTCTTC
NA	NA	TRBV7-6	TRBJ2-7	CASSLEGLYLEQYF	TGTGCCAGCAGCCTAGAGGGACTCTATCTCGAGCAGTACTTC
NA	NA	TRBV6-5	TRBJ2-3	CASPRNPTDTQYF	TGTGCCAGCCCCCGGAATCCCACAGATACGCAGTATTTT
TRBD1	once	TRBV11-2	TRBJ2-1	CASSPDRVHNEQFF	TGTGCCAGCAGCCCAGACAGGGTCCACAATGAGCAGTTCTTC
NA	NA	TRBV11-2	TRBJ1-2	CASSFREGYTF	TGTGCCAGCAGCTTCAGGGAGGGCTACACCTTC
TRBD1	once	TRBV28	TRBJ2-3	CASSQGATDTQYF	TGTGCCAGCAGCCAGGGGGCCACAGATACGCAGTATTTT
NA	NA	TRBV9	TRBJ1-4	CASSVSGDRWEKLFF	TGTGCCAGCAGCGTCAGTGGAGACCGCTGGGAAAAACTGTTTTTT
NA	NA	TRBV19	TRBJ2-5	CASSPLTGPSRQKTQYF	TGTGCCAGTAGTCCCCTGACAGGCCCCTCAAGGCAAAAGACCCAGTACTTC
NA	NA	TRBV12-3/TRBV12-4	TRBJ1-1	CASSFNTEAFF	TGTGCCAGCAGTTTTAACACTGAAGCTTTCTTT
NA	NA	TRBV5-1	TRBJ1-2	CASSLDVYGYTF	TGCGCCAGCAGCTTGGATGTGTATGGCTACACCTTC
NA	NA	TRBV7-9	TRBJ1-6	CASSLVDNSPLHF	TGTGCCAGCAGCTTAGTCGATAATTCACCCCTCCACTTT
NA	NA	TRBV11-3	TRBJ1-2	CASSLDPPPGNGYTF	TGTGCCAGCAGCTTAGATCCCCCCCCCGGCAATGGCTACACCTTC
NA	NA	TRBV18	TRBJ2-7	CASSPGYEQYF	TGTGCCAGCTCACCAGGGTACGAGCAGTACTTC
TRBD1	NA	TRBV5-6	TRBJ1-2	CASSFRTGAIYGYTF	TGTGCCAGCAGTTTCCGGACAGGGGCGATCTATGGCTACACCTTC
NA	NA	TRBV3-1/TRBV3-2	TRBJ1-2	CASSQGRVNYGYTF	TGTGCCAGCAGCCAGGGACGGGTCAACTATGGCTACACCTTC
NA	NA	TRBV7-3	TRBJ2-3	CASSLTGQGHTQYF	TGTGCCAGCAGCTTAACCGGGCAGGGCCATACGCAGTATTTT
NA	NA	TRBV20-1	TRBJ2-5	CSASGVTVQETQYF	TGCAGTGCTAGTGGCGTGACGGTTCAAGAGACCCAGTACTTC
NA	NA	TRBV20-1	TRBJ2-1	CSASGQGRSEQFF	TGCAGTGCTAGTGGGCAGGGGAGGAGTGAGCAGTTCTTC
NA	NA	TRBV6-1	TRBJ1-1	CASRPPREGTEAFF	TGTGCCAGCAGACCCCCTAGGGAGGGGACTGAAGCTTTCTTT
NA	NA	TRBV4-1	TRBJ1-4	CASSQKGLTDGNEKLFF	TGCGCCAGCAGCCAAAAGGGGCTTACGGACGGAAATGAAAAACTGTTTTTT
NA	NA	TRBV2	TRBJ2-7	CASRGDQSYEQYF	TGTGCCAGCAGGGGGGACCAATCCTACGAGCAGTACTTC
TRBD2	NA	TRBV6-5	TRBJ2-7	CASRASGGLSYEQYF	TGTGCCAGCAGGGCTAGCGGGGGCCTCTCCTACGAGCAGTACTTC
NA	NA	TRBV4-1	TRBJ1-5	CASSRGQYNQPQHF	TGCGCCAGCAGTCGCGGACAGTACAATCAGCCCCAGCATTTT